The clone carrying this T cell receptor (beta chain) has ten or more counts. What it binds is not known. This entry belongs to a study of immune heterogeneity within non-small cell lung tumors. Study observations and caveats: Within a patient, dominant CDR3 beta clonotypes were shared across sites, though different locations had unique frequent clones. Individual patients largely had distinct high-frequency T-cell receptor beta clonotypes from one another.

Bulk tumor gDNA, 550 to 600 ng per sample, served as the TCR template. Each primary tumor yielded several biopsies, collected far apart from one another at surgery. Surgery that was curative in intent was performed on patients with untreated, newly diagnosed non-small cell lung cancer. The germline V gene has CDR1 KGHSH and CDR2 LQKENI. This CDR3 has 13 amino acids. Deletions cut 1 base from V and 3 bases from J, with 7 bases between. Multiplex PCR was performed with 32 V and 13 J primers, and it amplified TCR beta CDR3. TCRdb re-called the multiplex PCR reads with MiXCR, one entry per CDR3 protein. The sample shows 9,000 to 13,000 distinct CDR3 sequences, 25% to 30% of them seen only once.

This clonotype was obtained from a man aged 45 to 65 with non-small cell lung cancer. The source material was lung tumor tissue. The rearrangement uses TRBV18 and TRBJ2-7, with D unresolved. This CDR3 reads CASSPRELYEQYF. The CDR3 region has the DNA TGTGCCAGCTCACCACGAGAACTCTACGAGCAGTACTTC.